A single sample gave rise to the 27 T cell receptor beta chains below, sequenced in a study of blood T cell repertoires in COVID-19. Data came from immunoSEQ multiplex PCR; TCRdb stores just in-frame clones and leaves some out. The table lists roughly 420,000 clones, roughly 90% of them singletons, with 0.97% in the top ten. The sample comprised PBMCs or T cells enriched from blood (not recorded which). These TCRs come from a woman in her 30s with acute COVID-19.

V gene TRBV5-1 combines with J gene TRBJ1-2; D perhaps matches TRBD1 (5 bases). The CDR3 has 13 amino acids. Trimming took off 4 bases at V and 8 bases at J, with 15 bases between the two ends. CDR1 is SGHRS and CDR2 is YFSETQ in the germline V gene. The CDR3 DNA reads TGCGCCAGCAGCGTTCAGGGTTTGGGCGGCTACACCTTC. Translated: CASSVQGLGGYTF.

This rearrangement joins TRBV3-1 (or the pseudogene TRBV3-2) to TRBJ1-2; TRBD1 matches at 7 bases. The V gene end was trimmed by 4 bases and the J gene end by 4 bases; junction bases not matched to a gene: 3. Germline CDR1 is LGHDT and CDR2 is YNNKEL (reference sequence). This CDR3 is built from 13 residues. DNA for the CDR3: TGTGCCAGCAGCCGACAGGGCTCCTATGGCTACACCTTC. Its protein is CASSRQGSYGYTF.

This clone appeared once. The rearrangement uses TRBV3-1 (or the pseudogene TRBV3-2) and TRBJ1-1; 9 positions agree with TRBD1. The CDR3 runs 16 residues. Germline V gene data show CDR1 as LGHDT and CDR2 as YNNKEL (reference sequence). V lost 4 bases and J lost 3; bases outside the gene matches: 9. The chain's CDR3 is CASSLLPRDRDTEAFF. DNA for the CDR3: TGTGCCAGCAGCCTCCTACCCCGGGACAGGGACACTGAAGCTTTCTTT.

V usage is TRBV9 and J usage is TRBJ1-3; D might be TRBD1 (6 bases). The V gene lost 0 bases and the J gene lost 3 bases, with 7 bases spanning the gap. Germline assignment: CDR1 SGDLS and CDR2 YYNGEE. This CDR3 contains 14 residues. CDR3 nucleotides: TGTGCCAGCAGCGTAGGCAGGGGTGGAAACACCATATATTTT. Translation gives CASSVGRGGNTIYF.

This chain uses TRBV12-3 or TRBV12-4 with TRBJ1-1, with no clear D. Trimming took off 6 bases at V and 4 bases at J, with 12 bases between the two ends. The CDR3 runs to 13 residues. In nucleotides, the CDR3 is TGTGCCAGCAGCCTCATCGAGGTCACTGAAGCTTTCTTT. Protein product: CASSLIEVTEAFF.

The chain combines TRBV6-5 with TRBJ1-1; no firm D call. The germline V gene has CDR1 MNHEY and CDR2 SVGAGI. The CDR3 sequence is 12 residues long. Trimming pared 0 bases from V and 8 bases from J, leaving 7 bases between. The CDR3 is CASSYSETEAFF. The DNA of the CDR3 is TGTGCCAGCAGTTACTCCGAGACAGAAGCTTTCTTT.

This chain joins TRBV7-9 and TRBJ2-2, with D possibly matching TRBD1 (6 bases). Trimming removed 5 bases at V and 7 bases at J, with 17 bases between. CDR3 length: 15 residues. CDR1 and CDR2 (germline): SEHNR, FQNEAQ (reference sequence). CDR3: CASSAHRVGGGELFF. DNA of the CDR3: TGTGCCAGCAGCGCCCACAGGGTTGGGGGCGGGGAGCTGTTTTTT.

The CDR3 DNA follows: TGTGCCAGCTCGTTCGCGGTTTCTTTCAATGAGCAGTTCTTC. Its protein product is CASSFAVSFNEQFF. J is TRBJ2-1 and V is TRBV18, with D uncertain. CDR3 length equals 14 residues. Trimming shortened V by 6 bases and J by 6 bases, and 15 bases separated the two germline ends. In germline, CDR1 is KGHSH, CDR2 LQKENI.

The CDR3 nucleotides read TGTGCCACCAGCCGGGGACAGCTCTACGAGCAGTACTTC. It codes for CATSRGQLYEQYF. The V call is TRBV24-1, the J call TRBJ2-7, with 7 bases aligning to TRBD1. The J segment lost 3 bases and the V segment lost 7 bases, leaving 5 bases of the junction unmatched. Germline CDR1 reads KGHDR; CDR2 reads SFDVKD. CDR3 length: 13 residues.

This sequence joins TRBV7-2 and TRBJ2-2; 7 bases are a match to TRBD2. Trimming removed 2 bases from V and 1 base from J; junction bases left unmatched: 4. The CDR3 is 16 amino acids. The V gene's germline CDR1 is SGHTA and CDR2 FQGNSA. The CDR3 reads CASSLKLAVNTGELFF. The CDR3 DNA sequence: TGTGCCAGCAGCTTAAAGCTAGCGGTGAACACCGGGGAGCTGTTTTTT.

The chain joins TRBV6-2 or TRBV6-3 to TRBJ1-1, with D unclear. V dropped 0 bases and J dropped 2 bases, with 7 bases sitting between them. Germline-derived CDR1 and CDR2 are MNHEY and SVGEGT. This CDR3 has 14 amino acids. The CDR3 reads CASSYSERNTEAFF. The DNA of the CDR3 is TGTGCCAGCAGTTACTCGGAGAGAAACACTGAAGCTTTCTTT.

This chain links TRBV2 with TRBJ1-5; D is uncertain. Germline V CDR1 and CDR2: SNHLY, FYNNEI. The V and J ends lost 5 bases and 6 bases respectively, with 14 bases between them. The CDR3 has 14 residues. The CDR3 reads CASSPGGQRQPQHF. The DNA for the CDR3 is TGTGCCAGCAGTCCGGGAGGGCAACGTCAGCCCCAGCATTTT. Variable domain in full (rest from reference TRBV2 and TRBJ1-5): EPEVTQTPSHQVTQMGQEVILRCVPISNHLYFYWYRQILGQKVEFLVSFYNNEISEKSEIFDDQFSVERPDGSNFTLKIRSTKLEDSAMYFCASSPGGQRQPQHFGDGTRLSIL.

The genes are TRBV4-1 and TRBJ1-1; tentatively, D is TRBD1 (6 bases). Germline CDR1 reads MGHRA; CDR2 reads YSYEKL. Deletions cut 4 bases from V and 8 bases from J, with 8 bases between. CDR3 length: 11 amino acids. The CDR3 loop is CASSPGQEAFF. In nucleotides, the CDR3 is TGCGCCAGCAGCCCGGGACAAGAAGCTTTCTTT.

This clone has just a few counts. This chain connects TRBV10-1 to TRBJ2-1; D is unresolved. V was trimmed by 0 bases and J by 10 bases, leaving 10 bases between them. The CDR3 spans 13 residues. CDR1 is WNHNN, CDR2 SYGVQD, per germline (reference sequence). The CDR3 reads CASSESPGGEQFF. The CDR3 nucleotides are TGCGCCAGCAGTGAGTCGCCCGGCGGAGAGCAGTTCTTC.

The gene calls are TRBV27 and TRBJ1-1; tentatively, D is TRBD1 (6 bases). The CDR3 is 12 residues long. V was clipped by 5 bases and J by 6 bases, with 10 bases between them. Germline values: CDR1 MNHEY, CDR2 SMNVEV (reference sequence). Here the CDR3 DNA reads TGTGCCAGCAGTGCCCCAGGGGCTGAAGCTTTCTTT. It translates to CASSAPGAEAFF.

V and J are TRBV12-3 or TRBV12-4 and TRBJ2-5, with D possibly matching TRBD1 (6 bases). The CDR3 is 13 residues long. Deletions cut 6 bases from V and 4 bases from J, with 12 bases between. The CDR3 region is CASSSDSPETQYF. CDR3 DNA sequence: TGTGCCAGCAGCTCGGACAGTCCAGAGACCCAGTACTTC.

The V gene is TRBV3-1 (or the pseudogene TRBV3-2), the J gene TRBJ2-7, with D perhaps matching TRBD1 (8 bases). Trimming shortened V by 4 bases and J by 6 bases, and 16 bases separated the two germline ends. Germline values: CDR1 LGHDT, CDR2 YNNKEL (reference sequence). The CDR3 extends over 14 amino acids. The CDR3 nucleotides are TGTGCCAGCAGCCCCGGACAGGGAGGGGTCGAGCAGTACTTC. It is translated as CASSPGQGGVEQYF.

V is TRBV27 and J is TRBJ2-7; possibly TRBD1 for D (6 bases). The CDR3 consists of 14 residues. CDR1 and CDR2 from the germline V gene are MNHEY and SMNVEV (reference sequence). Trimming shortened V by 6 bases and J by 0 bases, and 12 bases separated the two germline ends. The CDR3 loop is CASRLRGGSYEQYF. The CDR3 DNA reads TGTGCCAGCAGGCTTCGAGGGGGCTCCTACGAGCAGTACTTC.

CDR3 region: CASSTKSGGFITDTQYF. In nucleotides, the CDR3 is TGTGCCAGCAGCACTAAAAGCGGGGGTTTTATCACAGATACGCAGTATTTT. The chain has TRBV27 and TRBJ2-3, with 8 bases identical to TRBD2. With V trimmed by 6 bases and J by 2 bases, 13 bases remained unmatched. The germline V gene has CDR1 MNHEY and CDR2 SMNVEV (reference sequence). The CDR3 runs 17 residues.

This chain joins TRBV7-2 and TRBJ2-4; 11 positions agree with TRBD2. This CDR3 has 21 residues. V was clipped by 0 bases and J by 0 bases; unmatched bases: 13. Germline values: CDR1 SGHTA, CDR2 FQGNSA. CDR3 protein: CASSLAGWASGGNQAKNIQYF. The CDR3 bases are TGTGCCAGCAGCTTAGCGGGGTGGGCTAGCGGGGGGAACCAAGCCAAAAACATTCAGTACTTC.

The rearrangement uses TRBV28 and TRBJ1-2; a weak D match, TRBD1 (5 bases). The V and J ends lost 5 bases and 4 bases respectively, with 11 bases between them. The CDR3 extends over 13 amino acids. Germline V gives CDR1 MDHEN, CDR2 SYDVKM. CDR3 amino acids: CASSGQGIYGYTF. CDR3 nucleotide sequence: TGTGCCAGCAGTGGGCAGGGTATCTATGGCTACACCTTC.

This clone has a single count. CDR3 DNA: TGCGCCAGCAGCTTGGAGGGGGAAGAGACCCAGTACTTC. It codes for CASSLEGEETQYF. The V call is TRBV5-1, the J call TRBJ2-5, with D tentatively TRBD1 (6 bases). The ends were cut back, 0 bases at V and 3 bases at J, with 6 bases in the middle. Germline V lookup: CDR1 SGHRS, CDR2 YFSETQ. CDR3 size: 13 residues.

The chain links TRBV29-1 to TRBJ2-7; D is unclear. Germline V gene sequence: CDR1 SQVTM, CDR2 ANQGSEA. The CDR3 loop spans 12 amino acids. V lost 4 bases and J lost 4, with 11 bases in between. The CDR3 nucleotides read TGCAGCGTTGCCCCCACGGGTTACGAGCAGTACTTC. Its protein product is CSVAPTGYEQYF.

The chain links TRBV9 to TRBJ2-7; 7 bases align to TRBD1. CDR1 SGDLS and CDR2 YYNGEE come from the germline V gene. J was trimmed by 0 bases and V by 4 bases; bases with no gene match: 4. This CDR3 spans 14 amino acids. The CDR3 DNA is TGTGCCAGCAGCCCGGGACAGAGCTCCTACGAGCAGTACTTC. Translated, it gives CASSPGQSSYEQYF. Filled out from reference TRBV9 and TRBJ2-7, the complete variable domain reads DSGVTQTPKHLITATGQRVTLRCSPRSGDLSVYWYQQSLDQGLQFLIQYYNGEERAKGNILERFSAQQFPDLHSELNLSSLELGDSALYFCASSPGQSSYEQYFGPGTRLTVT.

The chain carries TRBV7-9 and TRBJ1-3, with 7 nucleotides matching TRBD1. CDR1 SEHNR and CDR2 FQNEAQ come from the germline V gene (reference sequence). The CDR3 has 14 residues. Trimming took 5 bases from V and 4 from J; bases not matched to a gene: 5. CDR3 protein: CASSPDRVGNTIYF. The CDR3 DNA sequence: TGTGCCAGCAGCCCTGACAGGGTAGGAAACACCATATATTTT.

The V gene is TRBV5-1, the J gene TRBJ2-1, with 8 bases fitting TRBD1. This CDR3 spans 15 amino acids. After removal of 4 bases from V and 5 bases from J, the junction contained 8 bases not matched to a gene. Looked up from germline, CDR1 is SGHRS and CDR2 is YFSETQ. CDR3: CASSAFGTGNNEQFF. CDR3 DNA sequence: TGCGCCAGCAGCGCATTCGGGACAGGTAACAATGAGCAGTTCTTC. Complete variable domain (other parts from reference TRBV5-1 and TRBJ2-1): KAGVTQTPRYLIKTRGQQVTLSCSPISGHRSVSWYQQTPGQGLQFLFEYFSETQRNKGNFPGRFSGRQFSNSRSEMNVSTLELGDSALYLCASSAFGTGNNEQFFGPGTRLTVL.

The chain has TRBV27 and TRBJ2-7; a possible D gene is TRBD1 (5 bases). Trimming shortened V by 0 bases and J by 4 bases, and 7 bases separated the two germline ends. Germline CDR1 and CDR2: MNHEY and SMNVEV (reference sequence). This CDR3 is built from 13 residues. Written as DNA, the CDR3 is TGTGCCAGCAGTTTATCGGGGCCTTACGAGCAGTACTTC. It is translated as CASSLSGPYEQYF.